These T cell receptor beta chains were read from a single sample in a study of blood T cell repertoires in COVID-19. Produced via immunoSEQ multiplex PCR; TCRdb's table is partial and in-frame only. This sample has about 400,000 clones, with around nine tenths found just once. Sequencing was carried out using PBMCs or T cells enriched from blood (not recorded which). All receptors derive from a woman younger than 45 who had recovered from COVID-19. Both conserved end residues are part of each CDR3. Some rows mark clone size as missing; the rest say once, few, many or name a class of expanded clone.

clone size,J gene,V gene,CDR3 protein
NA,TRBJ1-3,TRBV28,CASREQGSGNTIYF
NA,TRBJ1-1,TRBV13,CASSQQTGGRNTEAFF
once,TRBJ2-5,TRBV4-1,CASSQDTGGGQETQYF
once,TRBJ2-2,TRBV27,CASSVQGTGELFF
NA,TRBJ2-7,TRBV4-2,CASSQSSTGQGDNYEQYF
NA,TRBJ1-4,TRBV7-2,CASSPSQVGKLFF
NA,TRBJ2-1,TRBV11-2,CASRERVQKGNEQFF
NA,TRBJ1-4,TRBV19,CASTLDRVNEKLFF
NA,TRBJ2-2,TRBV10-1,CASTGQANTGELFF
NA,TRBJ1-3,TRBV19,CASSPSVNSGNTIYF
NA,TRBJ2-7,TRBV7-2,CASSLSRTSIYEQYF
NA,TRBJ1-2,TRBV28,CASSLSMTGPDGYTF
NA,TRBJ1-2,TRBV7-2,CASSLSGQASGYTF
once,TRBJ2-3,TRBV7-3,CASSLLGASVTDTQYF
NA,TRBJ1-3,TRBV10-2,CASSQRHRSGNTIYF
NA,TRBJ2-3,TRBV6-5,CASSYSIVGAGTQYF
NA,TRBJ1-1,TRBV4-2,CASSQGDRNTEAFF
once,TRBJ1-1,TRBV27,CASSLYGTGGTEAFF
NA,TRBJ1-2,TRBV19,CASRKAGSHGYTF
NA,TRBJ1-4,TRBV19,CASSIGQKNEKLFF
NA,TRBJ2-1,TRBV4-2,CASSLQGGGQNEQFF
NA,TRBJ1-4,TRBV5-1,CASSSQGANEKLFF
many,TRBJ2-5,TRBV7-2,CASSPGLAGATETQYF
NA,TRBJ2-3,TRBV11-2,CAGRAGGGTDTQYF
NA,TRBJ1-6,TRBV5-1,CASNQLGQGDNSPLHF
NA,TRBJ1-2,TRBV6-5,CATIPRGANYGYTF
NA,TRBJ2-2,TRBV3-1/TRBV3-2,CASSQGFRTRVTGELFF
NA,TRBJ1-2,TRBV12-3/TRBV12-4,CASSTDRGYGYTF
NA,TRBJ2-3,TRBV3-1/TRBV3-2,CASSLRSPSTDTQYF
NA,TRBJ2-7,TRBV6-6,CASSWDYRYEQYF
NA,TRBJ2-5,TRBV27,CASRLEGTQYF
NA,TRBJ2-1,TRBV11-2,CASSQWTRNEQFF
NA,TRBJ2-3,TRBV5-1,CASSFEGPLTDTQYF
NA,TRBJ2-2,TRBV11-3,CASSLYGGDRTGELFF
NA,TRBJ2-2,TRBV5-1,CASSLIAGATGELFF
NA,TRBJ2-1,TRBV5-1,CASSLDRATISYNEQFF
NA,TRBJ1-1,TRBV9,CASSVAAGAGGAFF